This TCR beta chain was recorded in a study of OX40 agonist ivuxolimab in advanced cancers. Study as a whole: Partial responses were achieved by three patients, one with hepatocellular carcinoma and two with cutaneous melanoma. Overall study results and limits: At doses 0.1 to 3.0 mg/kg, CD4+ and CD8+ clones expanded.

This clone was seen a few times. Its antigen is unknown. Germline assignment: CDR1 LGHNA and CDR2 YNFKEQ. Trimming removed 1 base from V and 2 bases from J, with 5 bases in between. The CDR3 sequence is 13 residues long. Repertoires were generated with immunoSEQ multiplex PCR, while TCRdb's copy carries only in-frame clones and drops some. The data hold 68,000 or so clones, with approximately 86% observed a single time. V usage is TRBV4-2 and J usage is TRBJ1-1; D is unresolved. This TCR was recovered from an adult with an advanced solid tumor such as melanoma, head and neck, liver or kidney cancer. The sequencing used CD4+ or CD8+ T cells sorted from blood, collected in a trial of the OX40 agonist ivuxolimab. The CDR3 coding sequence is TGTGCCAGCAGCCAAGTTGACAACACTGAAGCTTTCTTT. This gives the protein CASSQVDNTEAFF.